This T cell receptor (beta chain) was identified during a study of patients and donors after allogeneic stem cell transplantation. Per the germline V gene, CDR1 is ENHRY and CDR2 is SYGVKD. This CDR3 is 14 amino acids long. Deletions cut 6 bases from V and 0 bases from J, with 9 bases between. One entry per CDR3 protein, called by TCRdb with MiXCR from the RT-PCR reads. The data hold fewer than 500,000 distinct CDR3 sequences, with 16% observed a single time. This receptor was obtained from a human donor who was either an allogeneic HSCT recipient or a stem cell or donor lymphocyte infusion donor (not recorded which). It is not recorded whose cells these are; they may come from a transplant donor. Sequences were obtained from blood, either unsorted or a sorted T cell fraction (not recorded which). The rearrangement uses TRBV10-3 and TRBJ1-3, with D possibly being TRBD1 (6 bases). CDR3 residues: CAIRQGNSGNTIYF. The CDR3 DNA follows: TGTGCCATCAGACAGGGCAACTCTGGAAACACCATATATTTT.